This entry lists 32 T cell receptor beta chains sequenced from one sample in a study of blood T cell repertoires in COVID-19. The repertoire was sequenced with immunoSEQ multiplex PCR; TCRdb's copy has only in-frame clones and lacks some. Altogether around 260,000 clones are present, roughly 90% being singletons, with the ten largest covering about 4%. Sequencing input: peripheral blood. These receptors came from a man aged 60-69 years who had recovered from COVID-19.

This chain links TRBV2 with TRBJ1-2, with a possible D match to TRBD1 (5 bases). The CDR3 sequence is 14 residues long. V dropped 1 base and J dropped 8 bases, with 14 bases sitting between them. The germline V gene encodes CDR1 SNHLY and CDR2 FYNNEI. The CDR3: CASSEGLGASGYTF. CDR3 nucleotides: TGTGCCAGCAGTGAAGGCCTAGGGGCCAGCGGCTACACCTTC. The whole variable domain, remainder taken from reference TRBV2 and TRBJ1-2, is EPEVTQTPSHQVTQMGQEVILRCVPISNHLYFYWYRQILGQKVEFLVSFYNNEISEKSEIFDDQFSVERPDGSNFTLKIRSTKLEDSAMYFCASSEGLGASGYTFGSGTRLTVV.

The V gene is TRBV3-1 (or the pseudogene TRBV3-2), the J gene TRBJ2-5; 9 bases are shared with TRBD1. CDR3 length: 14 amino acids. Losses at the gene ends were 3 bases for V and 3 bases for J; bases not matched to a gene: 2. Germline values: CDR1 LGHDT, CDR2 YNNKEL (reference sequence). The CDR3 bases are TGTGCCAGCAGCCATTGGGACAGGGAAGAGACCCAGTACTTC. It yields the protein CASSHWDREETQYF.

This sequence joins TRBV6-5 and TRBJ2-1; 9 bases agree with TRBD2. The V gene's germline CDR1 is MNHEY and CDR2 SVGAGI. Trimming took 5 bases from V and 5 from J; bases not matched to a gene: 4. The length of the CDR3 is 14 residues. CDR3 sequence: CASSQSGGNNEQFF. The CDR3 DNA reads as TGTGCCAGCAGTCAGAGCGGGGGGAACAATGAGCAGTTCTTC.

V is TRBV2 and J is TRBJ2-7; possibly TRBD1 for D (6 bases). The germline V gene has CDR1 SNHLY and CDR2 FYNNEI. The CDR3 is 14 residues long. V gave up 6 bases and J gave up 4 bases, with 16 bases separating them. The CDR3 nucleotides read TGTGCCAGCAGGACAGGAAGCAATTCATACGAGCAGTACTTC. It translates to CASRTGSNSYEQYF.

This chain links TRBV21-1 with TRBJ2-7; TRBD1 is taken as the D call from the table, unchecked against the DNA. TRBV21-1 constitutes a pseudogene. The length of the CDR3 is 17 residues. In DNA form, the CDR3 reads TGTGCCAGCAGCAAATTAGCTCCAGGGGGCAGTACCTACGAGCAGTACTTC. Translation gives CASSKLAPGGSTYEQYF.

CDR3 protein: CSVDGDRTYGYTF. CDR3 in DNA: TGCAGCGTTGACGGGGACAGGACCTATGGCTACACCTTC. J is TRBJ1-2 and V is TRBV29-1; 8 bases match TRBD1. Germline-derived CDR1 and CDR2 are SQVTM and ANQGSEA. This CDR3 comprises 13 residues. V lost 3 bases, J lost 4 bases, and 4 bases stayed unmatched.

This chain links TRBV10-2 with TRBJ2-6, with D possibly TRBD2 on 5 matching bases. Germline-derived CDR1 and CDR2 are WSHSY and SAAADI. V lost 3 bases and J lost 0, with 9 bases in between. The CDR3 extends over 16 amino acids. The CDR3 protein is CASSEAEHSGANVLTF. CDR3 coding DNA: TGCGCCAGCAGTGAAGCGGAGCACTCTGGGGCCAACGTCCTGACTTTC.

This chain uses TRBV27 with TRBJ1-5, with 9 bases lining up with TRBD1. CDR1 is MNHEY, CDR2 SMNVEV, per germline (reference sequence). The CDR3 has 16 residues. With 6 bases clipped from V and 8 bases from J, the junction kept 14 bases outside the gene matches. The CDR3 coding sequence is TGTGCCAGCAGCGGACAGGGGTTTGGTCAATTGGAGCCCCAGCATTTT. Amino acids: CASSGQGFGQLEPQHF.

The chain employs TRBV9 and TRBJ1-1; D is possibly TRBD1 (5 bases). Germline values: CDR1 SGDLS, CDR2 YYNGEE. CDR3 length: 16 residues. V lost 0 bases and J lost 4, with 16 bases in between. The CDR3 region has the DNA TGTGCCAGCAGCGTAGGAACAGGCCAGGGTAGCACTGAAGCTTTCTTT. Protein sequence: CASSVGTGQGSTEAFF.

The chain has TRBV11-3 and TRBJ2-1; D is perhaps TRBD2 (7 bases). Germline V gene data show CDR1 as SGHNT and CDR2 as YENEEA. CDR3 length: 16 amino acids. Trimming cost V 5 bases and J 4 bases, with 18 bases left between them. CDR3 sequence (DNA): TGTGCCAGCAGCCTAAACAGGGCGGGGGCTTACAATGAGCAGTTCTTC. As protein: CASSLNRAGAYNEQFF.

This clone was counted a single time. The chain uses TRBV21-1 and TRBJ1-5. TRBV21-1 represents a pseudogene. This CDR3 has 14 amino acids. In nucleotides, the CDR3 is TGTGCCAGCAGCAAGCCAGGACTGAATCGGCCCCAGCATTTT. Its protein is CASSKPGLNRPQHF.

This chain joins TRBV5-5 and TRBJ2-2; perhaps TRBD1 as D (5 bases). This CDR3 is built from 15 residues. Germline CDR1 and CDR2: SGHKS and YYEKEE (reference sequence). V lost 1 base and J 2 bases, leaving 9 bases between the germline ends. CDR3 loop: CASSLTGDNTGELFF. The CDR3 DNA sequence: TGTGCCAGCAGCTTGACAGGAGACAACACCGGGGAGCTGTTTTTT.

The chain carries TRBV19 and TRBJ1-4; no definite D call. The CDR3 spans 14 residues. V was trimmed by 6 bases and J by 5 bases, leaving 13 bases between them. Germline V lookup: CDR1 LNHDA, CDR2 SQIVND (reference sequence). The chain's CDR3 is CASSWGGSNEKLFF. The CDR3 nucleotides are TGTGCCAGTAGCTGGGGAGGGTCCAATGAAAAACTGTTTTTT. The full variable domain, in which reference TRBV19 and TRBJ1-4 provide the parts outside the CDR3, is DGGITQSPKYLFRKEGQNVTLSCEQNLNHDAMYWYRQDPGQGLRLIYYSQIVNDFQKGDIAEGYSVSREKKESFPLTVTSAQKNPTAFYLCASSWGGSNEKLFFGSGTQLSVL.

The CDR3 loop is CASSRGGALDNEQFF. DNA for the CDR3: TGTGCCAGCAGCCGCGGGGGGGCCCTCGACAATGAGCAGTTCTTC. V usage is TRBV11-3 and J usage is TRBJ2-1; 9 bases are a match to TRBD2. The length of the CDR3 is 15 residues. CDR1 and CDR2 (germline): SGHNT, YENEEA. V was pared by 5 bases and J by 5 bases, with 7 bases of the junction left unmatched.

J is TRBJ2-1 and V is TRBV29-1; TRBD2 aligns across 9 bases. Unmatched junction bases numbered 0, after V lost 1 base and J lost 2 bases. CDR3 length: 14 residues. Germline CDR1 SQVTM, CDR2 ANQGSEA. The CDR3 spells CSVEASGAYNEQFF. The CDR3 DNA reads TGCAGCGTTGAAGCTAGCGGGGCCTACAATGAGCAGTTCTTC.

The chain is built from TRBV7-6 and TRBJ1-1, with TRBD1 identical over 7 bases. This CDR3 region has 18 residues. Germline V gene data show CDR1 as SGHVS and CDR2 as FNYEAQ. After removal of 7 bases from V and 1 base from J, the junction contained 18 bases not matched to a gene. In DNA, the CDR3 is TGTGCCAGCACCCCTCCTTTAAATACCGGGACAGCGAACACTGAAGCTTTCTTT. It yields the protein CASTPPLNTGTANTEAFF.

The chain uses TRBV5-1 and TRBJ2-3; 9 bases are shared with TRBD1. Unmatched junction bases numbered 6, after V lost 3 bases and J lost 4 bases. The CDR3 is 15 amino acids. Germline-derived CDR1 and CDR2 are SGHRS and YFSETQ. CDR3 protein: CASSSGQGFSDTQYF. CDR3 coding DNA: TGCGCCAGCAGCTCTGGACAGGGGTTTTCAGATACGCAGTATTTT. The variable domain in full, completed from reference TRBV5-1 and TRBJ2-3, reads KAGVTQTPRYLIKTRGQQVTLSCSPISGHRSVSWYQQTPGQGLQFLFEYFSETQRNKGNFPGRFSGRQFSNSRSEMNVSTLELGDSALYLCASSSGQGFSDTQYFGPGTRLTVL.

The gene calls are TRBV2 and TRBJ2-7; 9 nucleotides align to TRBD1. This CDR3 comprises 17 residues. With 3 bases clipped from V and 0 bases from J, the junction kept 9 bases outside the gene matches. CDR1 and CDR2 (germline): SNHLY, FYNNEI. As DNA, the CDR3 is TGTGCCAGCAGTGACTTCCGAGGACAGGGGTTCTCCTACGAGCAGTACTTC. Protein sequence: CASSDFRGQGFSYEQYF.

Concerning this clone: The same CDR3 can be traced to other DNA sequences in this sample. This chain uses TRBV24-1 with TRBJ1-5; D possibly corresponds to TRBD1 (6 bases). The V end was cut by 3 bases, the J end by 0 bases, with 8 bases between. The CDR3 is made up of 15 amino acids. Germline values: CDR1 KGHDR, CDR2 SFDVKD. The CDR3 reads CATSDQTGSNQPQHF. CDR3 coding DNA: TGTGCCACCAGTGATCAGACAGGTAGCAATCAGCCCCAGCATTTT.

The chain has TRBV5-6 and TRBJ1-4, with 11 bases identical to TRBD1. Germline V CDR1 and CDR2: SGHDT, YYEEEE. V shed 2 bases, J shed 8 bases, and the junction held 8 bases outside the gene matches. The CDR3 is 16 residues long. CDR3 nucleotide sequence: TGTGCCAGCAGCTTCCGGACAGGGGGCGTAATGGAAAAACTGTTTTTT. It encodes CASSFRTGGVMEKLFF. Based on the CDR3 plus reference TRBV5-6 and TRBJ1-4, the full variable domain is DAGVTQSPTHLIKTRGQQVTLRCSPKSGHDTVSWYQQALGQGPQFIFQYYEEEERQRGNFPDRFSGHQFPNYSSELNVNALLLGDSALYLCASSFRTGGVMEKLFFGSGTQLSVL.

The rearrangement joins TRBV10-1 to TRBJ1-1; maybe TRBD1 (5 bases). Germline V CDR1 and CDR2: WNHNN, SYGVQD (reference sequence). The CDR3 totals 12 residues. V dropped 10 bases and J dropped 2 bases, with 11 bases sitting between them. CDR3: CAKGGDNTEAFF. CDR3 in DNA: TGCGCCAAAGGAGGGGATAACACTGAAGCTTTCTTT.

This clone was seen only once. Within the sample, other DNA sequences also encode this same CDR3. This chain connects TRBV7-2 to TRBJ2-7, with TRBD2 matching over 16 bases. Germline CDR1 and CDR2: SGHTA and FQGNSA. Unmatched junction bases numbered 3, after V lost 4 bases and J lost 3 bases. The CDR3 covers 16 residues. CDR3 nucleotide sequence: TGTGCCAGCAGCTCGGGACTAGCGGGGGGGAGCTACGAGCAGTACTTC. Its translation: CASSSGLAGGSYEQYF.

The rearrangement joins TRBV7-8 to TRBJ2-7; 10 positions agree with TRBD1. Germline trimming cut 4 bases from V and 5 bases from J; bases unmatched to any gene: 8. This CDR3 has 15 residues. Germline V CDR1 and CDR2: SGHVS, FQNEAQ. CDR3 region: CASSSPGQGRHEQYF. The CDR3 nucleotides are TGTGCCAGCAGCTCTCCGGGACAGGGGAGGCACGAGCAGTACTTC. Full variable domain (rest looked up from reference TRBV7-8 and TRBJ2-7): GAGVSQSPRYKVAKRGQDVALRCDPISGHVSLFWYQQALGQGPEFLTYFQNEAQLDKSGLPSDRFFAERPEGSVSTLKIQRTQQEDSAVYLCASSSPGQGRHEQYFGPGTRLTVT.

The chain has TRBV19 and TRBJ2-3; D possibly corresponds to TRBD2 (5 bases). V lost 11 bases to trimming and J lost 0 bases, with 12 bases between them. The CDR3 is 13 residues long. Per germline, CDR1 LNHDA and CDR2 SQIVND (reference sequence). The CDR3 protein is CASGLVSTDTQYF. In DNA, the CDR3 is TGTGCCTCCGGACTGGTTAGCACAGATACGCAGTATTTT.

The chain has TRBV4-1 and TRBJ2-1; D ambiguous. Germline V gene sequence: CDR1 MGHRA, CDR2 YSYEKL. V lost 4 bases and J 0 bases, leaving 19 bases between the germline ends. CDR3 length equals 18 residues. As DNA, the CDR3 is TGCGCCAGCAGCCTTCTCTCTAGAACCAAAAGCTCCTACAATGAGCAGTTCTTC. Its translation is CASSLLSRTKSSYNEQFF.

The chain recombines TRBV3-1 (or the pseudogene TRBV3-2) with TRBJ2-7; 10 nucleotides match TRBD2. The V segment lost 4 bases and the J segment 5 bases; nucleotides outside the gene matches: 5. The CDR3 runs 14 residues. Per the germline V gene, CDR1 is LGHDT and CDR2 is YNNKEL (reference sequence). The CDR3 DNA reads TGTGCCAGCAGCCGGGCCGGGACTAGCGACGAGCAGTACTTC. Translating gives CASSRAGTSDEQYF.

This chain links TRBV21-1 with TRBJ2-3; the table names TRBD1, a call not compared with the DNA. TRBV21-1 is a known pseudogene. This CDR3 is built from 17 residues. CDR3 sequence reads: CASSKARRGHDTDTQYF. The CDR3 DNA is TGTGCCAGCAGCAAAGCTCGCAGGGGACACGACACAGATACGCAGTATTTT.

This chain connects TRBV7-3 to TRBJ2-2, with TRBD2 matching over 12 bases. The V and J ends lost 2 bases and 6 bases, in that order; junction bases with no gene match: 7. Germline values: CDR1 SGHTA, CDR2 FQGTGA. CDR3 size: 17 residues. The CDR3 DNA reads as TGTGCCAGCAGCTTACTAGCGGGGGGGCCGATCCCCGGGGAGCTGTTTTTT. Its protein product is CASSLLAGGPIPGELFF.

The sample holds a few counts of this clone. This chain links TRBV6-5 with TRBJ1-2; 8 bases match TRBD1. Germline V CDR1 and CDR2: MNHEY, SVGAGI. The V and J ends lost 6 bases and 8 bases, in that order; junction bases with no gene match: 11. This CDR3 spans 14 amino acids. The CDR3 protein is CASRSTGALSGYTF. The CDR3 bases are TGTGCCAGCAGGTCGACAGGGGCCCTATCCGGCTACACCTTC.

J is TRBJ1-6 and V is TRBV5-1, with unresolved D. CDR1 and CDR2 (germline): SGHRS, YFSETQ. V gave up 0 bases and J gave up 4 bases, with 8 bases separating them. CDR3 size: 15 residues. The CDR3 bases are TGCGCCAGCAGCTTGGGGAGGGCGTATAATTCACCCCTCCACTTT. This translates into CASSLGRAYNSPLHF.

The chain links TRBV7-9 to TRBJ1-1; weak D call: TRBD1 (5 bases). The length of the CDR3 is 13 residues. The germline gives CDR1 SEHNR, CDR2 FQNEAQ (reference sequence). V lost 5 bases, J lost 9 bases, and 16 bases lay in between. The CDR3 protein is CASSRNTGSQAFF. The CDR3 nucleotides read TGTGCCAGCAGCCGTAACACAGGTAGTCAAGCTTTCTTT.

Concerning this clone: The junction and the germline gene differ at one end; a read error may be behind it. This chain links TRBV5-1 with TRBJ2-4; 14 bases line up with TRBD2. The germline V gene has CDR1 SGHRS and CDR2 YFSETQ. CDR3 length: 17 amino acids. Here the CDR3 reads CASSLGLAGETGAIQYF. The CDR3 DNA reads TGCGCCAGCAGTTTGGGACTAGCGGGGGAGACCGGTGCCATTCAGTACTTC.